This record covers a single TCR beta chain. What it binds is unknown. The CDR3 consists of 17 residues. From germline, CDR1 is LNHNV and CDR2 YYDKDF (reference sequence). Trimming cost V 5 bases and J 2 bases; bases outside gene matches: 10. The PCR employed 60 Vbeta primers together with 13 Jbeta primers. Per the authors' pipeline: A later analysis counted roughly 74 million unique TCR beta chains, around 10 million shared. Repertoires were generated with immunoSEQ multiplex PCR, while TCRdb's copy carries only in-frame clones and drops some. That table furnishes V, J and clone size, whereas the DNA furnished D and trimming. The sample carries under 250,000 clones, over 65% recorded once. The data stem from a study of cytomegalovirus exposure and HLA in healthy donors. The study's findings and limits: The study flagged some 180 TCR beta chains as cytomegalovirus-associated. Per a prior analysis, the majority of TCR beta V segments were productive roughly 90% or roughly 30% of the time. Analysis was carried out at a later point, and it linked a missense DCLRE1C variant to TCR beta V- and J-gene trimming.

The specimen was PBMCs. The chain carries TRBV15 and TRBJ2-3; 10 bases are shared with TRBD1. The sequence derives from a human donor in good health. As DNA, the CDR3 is TGTGCCACCAGCGCTCGTAGGACAGGGGGTCCCACAGATACGCAGTATTTT. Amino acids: CATSARRTGGPTDTQYF.